The 21 T cell receptor beta chains listed next were all sequenced from one sample in a study of CD8 T cells in ankylosing spondylitis. Points from the study as a whole: About 8 highly homologous variants made up a TCR beta motif that seemed to typify ankylosing spondylitis blood.

Using its own MiXCR run on the 5' RACE reads, TCRdb lists one record per CDR3 protein. Seen here are roughly 400,000 distinct CDR3 sequences, 20% to 25% observed once, and the top ten hold about 15%. No antigen has been assigned to these receptors. The material sequenced was blood, either unsorted or a sorted T cell fraction (not recorded which). All receptors come from a male donor with ankylosing spondylitis.

This clonotype was recorded once. This chain joins TRBV20-1 and TRBJ2-7, with TRBD2 identical over 9 bases. Germline values: CDR1 DFQATT, CDR2 SNEGSKA (reference sequence). This CDR3 is built from 13 residues. V trimming: 5 bases; J trimming: 4 bases; junction bases outside the gene matches: 6. The CDR3 spells CSAAGGPGYEQYF. The CDR3 nucleotides are TGCAGTGCTGCGGGAGGGCCCGGGTACGAGCAGTACTTC.

The table lists this clonotype with a few counts. The chain joins TRBV5-1 to TRBJ1-1; 9 bases match TRBD1. CDR1 is SGHRS, CDR2 YFSETQ, per germline. The ends lost 4 bases at V and 6 bases at J; junction bases unmatched: 10. The CDR3 is 15 amino acids. CDR3 sequence reads: CASSKTGGETAEAFF. CDR3 sequence (DNA): TGCGCCAGCAGCAAGACAGGGGGTGAAACCGCTGAAGCTTTCTTT.

The chain couples TRBV30 to TRBJ2-1, with 9 bases identical to TRBD2. This CDR3 has 12 amino acids. Germline V gene lookup returns CDR1 GTSNPN and CDR2 SVGIG (reference sequence). The V gene end was trimmed by 4 bases and the J gene end by 10 bases; junction bases not matched to a gene: 5. In nucleotides, the CDR3 is TGTGCCTGGATTGGTAGCGGGAGCGAGCAGTTCTTC. The encoded protein is CAWIGSGSEQFF.

This clonotype was detected a few times. The chain couples TRBV20-1 to TRBJ1-2; weak D call: TRBD1 (5 bases). In germline, CDR1 is DFQATT, CDR2 SNEGSKA (reference sequence). The CDR3 contains 13 residues. The V end lost 5 bases, the J end lost 3 bases, and 13 bases lay between the germline ends. CDR3 DNA sequence: TGCAGTGCTGGGGCTGTCGCGGACTATGGCTACACCTTC. Translation: CSAGAVADYGYTF.

In its sample, this clonotype was seen a few times. This chain joins TRBV7-2 and TRBJ2-7, with TRBD1 identical over 8 bases. The CDR3 has 15 residues. Germline V gene sequence: CDR1 SGHTA, CDR2 FQGNSA. V was clipped by 0 bases and J by 3 bases; unmatched bases: 4. The CDR3 DNA follows: TGTGCCAGCAGCTTAGCCGGGACAGGTCTCTACGAGCAGTACTTC. Translated: CASSLAGTGLYEQYF.

The CDR3 nucleotides are TGCGCCAGCAGCACCCGTCCGGGACTAGATCTAGGAGAGACCCAGTACTTC. Translation gives CASSTRPGLDLGETQYF. The V call is TRBV5-1, the J call TRBJ2-5; TRBD2 aligns across 8 bases. This CDR3 region has 17 residues. The V and J ends lost 4 bases and 4 bases, in that order; junction bases with no gene match: 15. CDR1 is SGHRS and CDR2 is YFSETQ in the germline V gene. Together with reference TRBV5-1 and TRBJ2-5, the CDR3 gives the full variable domain: KAGVTQTPRYLIKTRGQQVTLSCSPISGHRSVSWYQQTPGQGLQFLFEYFSETQRNKGNFPGRFSGRQFSNSRSEMNVSTLELGDSALYLCASSTRPGLDLGETQYFGPGTRLLVL.

This clonotype was counted between two and nine times. This chain links TRBV5-1 with TRBJ2-3, with D hard to call. This CDR3 spans 15 amino acids. V was clipped by 4 bases and J by 0 bases, with 12 bases between them. CDR1 is SGHRS, CDR2 YFSETQ, per germline. The chain's CDR3 is CASSDRLGSTDTQYF. The DNA for the CDR3 is TGCGCCAGCAGCGATCGACTGGGGAGCACAGATACGCAGTATTTT. Drawing the rest from reference TRBV5-1 and TRBJ2-3, the complete variable domain is KAGVTQTPRYLIKTRGQQVTLSCSPISGHRSVSWYQQTPGQGLQFLFEYFSETQRNKGNFPGRFSGRQFSNSRSEMNVSTLELGDSALYLCASSDRLGSTDTQYFGPGTRLTVL.

The chain carries TRBV10-3 and TRBJ1-1; D unresolved. Trimming stripped 6 bases from V and 0 bases from J, with 5 bases between. The CDR3 contains 12 residues. Germline V CDR1 and CDR2: ENHRY, SYGVKD. The DNA of the CDR3 is TGTGCCATCAGACAAGTGAACACTGAAGCTTTCTTT. It yields the protein CAIRQVNTEAFF.

The rearrangement joins TRBV7-9 to TRBJ2-7; 7 bases align to TRBD1. CDR3 size: 12 residues. Germline CDR1 reads SEHNR; CDR2 reads FQNEAQ (reference sequence). J was trimmed by 7 bases and V by 5 bases; bases with no gene match: 5. The CDR3 is CASSPRGFEQYF. CDR3 DNA sequence: TGTGCCAGCAGCCCCAGGGGGTTTGAGCAGTACTTC.

A few counts support this clonotype. V gene TRBV5-1 combines with J gene TRBJ2-2; the D gene could be TRBD1 or TRBD2 (6 bases each). Trimming pared 6 bases from V and 8 bases from J, leaving 17 bases between. The germline CDR1 and CDR2 sequences are SGHRS and YFSETQ. The CDR3 runs 14 residues. The CDR3 nucleotides are TGCGCCAGCACCGGAGGGGGAGGCCGAGGGGAGCTGTTTTTT. Its translation is CASTGGGGRGELFF.

This sequence joins TRBV29-1 and TRBJ1-1; a possible D gene is TRBD1 (5 bases). This CDR3 is 14 amino acids long. CDR1 and CDR2 (germline): SQVTM, ANQGSEA. Trimming pared 0 bases from V and 4 bases from J, leaving 12 bases between. This chain's CDR3 is CSVEDSGVGTEAFF. The CDR3 DNA is TGCAGCGTTGAAGATTCGGGGGTAGGCACTGAAGCTTTCTTT.

The rearrangement links TRBV4-1 to TRBJ1-1; the D is unclear. This CDR3 has 16 residues. Germline CDR1 and CDR2: MGHRA and YSYEKL. V gave up 4 bases and J gave up 3 bases, with 18 bases separating them. In nucleotides, the CDR3 is TGCGCCAGCAGCCCCGTGCGGTTGGCAGGAGACACTGAAGCTTTCTTT. This translates into CASSPVRLAGDTEAFF.

The chain carries TRBV29-1 and TRBJ2-5, with a possible D match to TRBD1 (5 bases). The germline V and J ends were trimmed by 6 bases and 2 bases, with 10 bases remaining between them. This CDR3 region has 12 residues. The V gene's germline CDR1 is SQVTM and CDR2 ANQGSEA. The DNA of the CDR3 is TGCAGCGTGGATGACAGACAAGAGACCCAGTACTTC. Translating gives CSVDDRQETQYF.

The J gene is TRBJ1-2, the V gene TRBV4-2; a possible D gene is TRBD1 (5 bases). V lost 0 bases, J lost 8 bases, and 16 bases lay in between. Germline V gene sequence: CDR1 LGHNA, CDR2 YNFKEQ. The CDR3 totals 15 residues. The DNA of the CDR3 is TGTGCCAGCAGCCAAGATTGGGCGCAGGGAAGCGGCTACACCTTC. Encoded protein: CASSQDWAQGSGYTF.

This clonotype appeared a few times. This chain uses TRBV3-1 with TRBJ2-2; 11 positions match TRBD2. Germline V lookup: CDR1 LGHDT, CDR2 YNNKEL (reference sequence). The V segment lost 2 bases and the J segment 7 bases; nucleotides outside the gene matches: 9. This CDR3 comprises 17 residues. The DNA of the CDR3 is TGTGCCAGCAGCCAACGACTAGCGGGAATTCTGGGCGGGGAGCTGTTTTTT. Protein: CASSQRLAGILGGELFF.

This chain joins TRBV10-3 and TRBJ2-5; tentative D call: TRBD2 (6 bases). Germline-derived CDR1 and CDR2 are ENHRY and SYGVKD. CDR3 length equals 13 residues. With 10 bases removed from V and 3 bases from J, the gap between germline ends came to 15 bases. The CDR3 DNA sequence: TGTGCCAGTCGGGACTCGATTAAAGAGACCCAGTACTTC. Translated, it gives CASRDSIKETQYF.

This clonotype was found a few times. This chain connects TRBV14 to TRBJ1-4, with D unclear. Germline V gene lookup returns CDR1 SGHDN and CDR2 FVKESK. The CDR3 length is 13 residues. Trimming took off 4 bases at V and 8 bases at J, with 11 bases between the two ends. CDR3 protein: CASSRGNREKLFF. CDR3 DNA sequence: TGTGCCAGCAGCCGAGGGAATCGGGAAAAACTGTTTTTT. The full variable domain, completed using reference TRBV14 and TRBJ1-4, is EAGVTQFPSHSVIEKGQTVTLRCDPISGHDNLYWYRRVMGKEIKFLLHFVKESKQDESGMPNNRFLAERTGGTYSTLKVQPAELEDSGVYFCASSRGNREKLFFGSGTQLSVL.

This clonotype turned up a few times. The rearrangement joins TRBV5-1 to TRBJ1-4; 8 bases fit TRBD1. CDR1 is SGHRS and CDR2 is YFSETQ in the germline V gene. Losses at the gene ends were 0 bases for V and 3 bases for J; bases not matched to a gene: 4. The CDR3 runs 16 residues. CDR3 DNA sequence: TGCGCCAGCAGCTTGGCAGGGGGCAACGCTAATGAAAAACTGTTTTTT. This translates into CASSLAGGNANEKLFF.

The V and J genes are TRBV20-1 and TRBJ2-7; 11 bases match TRBD1. V lost 6 bases and J lost 3; bases outside the gene matches: 7. The CDR3 contains 14 residues. CDR1 DFQATT and CDR2 SNEGSKA come from the germline V gene (reference sequence). CDR3 DNA: TGCAGTGCAGAATCCGGGACAGGGGGCTACGAGCAGTACTTC. It codes for CSAESGTGGYEQYF.

In this sample, this clonotype turned up a few times. The V call is TRBV5-5, the J call TRBJ1-4, with a weak D call TRBD1 (5 bases). The CDR3 totals 13 residues. Germline CDR1 is SGHKS and CDR2 is YYEKEE (reference sequence). Trimming cost V 1 base and J 8 bases, with 9 bases left between them. The CDR3: CASSLPGLEKLFF. In DNA form, the CDR3 reads TGTGCCAGCAGCTTGCCGGGACTCGAAAAACTGTTTTTT. The full variable domain, rest sourced from reference TRBV5-5 and TRBJ1-4, is DAGVTQSPTHLIKTRGQQVTLRCSPISGHKSVSWYQQVLGQGPQFIFQYYEKEERGRGNFPDRFSARQFPNYSSELNVNALLLGDSALYLCASSLPGLEKLFFGSGTQLSVL.

This clonotype occurred a few times. The chain recombines TRBV19 with TRBJ1-5; D is uncertain. The CDR3 extends over 13 amino acids. Trimming took 3 bases from V and 9 from J, leaving 12 bases between them. Germline loops: CDR1 LNHDA, CDR2 SQIVND (reference sequence). This CDR3 reads CASSIGTNAPQHF. The CDR3 DNA reads TGTGCCAGTAGTATTGGAACCAACGCGCCCCAGCATTTT.